This T cell receptor (beta chain) was sequenced for a study of vaccination effects on CD4 cells after COVID-19. About the study: Post-vaccine draws lagged the second dose by a median of 72 days.

Profiled with immunoSEQ multiplex PCR; TCRdb holds only in-frame clones, not every one. The sample contains tens of thousands of clones, around 73% of which appear only once. CDR3 length: 14 residues. Trimming stripped 8 bases from V and 7 bases from J, with 18 bases between. Germline CDR1 reads SNHLY; CDR2 reads FYNNEI. It was after more than nine days of culture that CD4+ T cells were isolated. Participants completed two doses of the BNT162b2 or mRNA-1273 vaccine. Replacing half the medium with IL-2 medium was done on days 3 and 7. General observations from the study: Healthy vaccine recipients' vaccine-induced clones were almost all SARS-CoV-2 mono-reactive.

Details on this clone: Its target is unknown.

The TCR sequence derives from a human donor who received a COVID-19 vaccine. The sequences come from CD4+ T cells from PBMCs cultured without peptide, collected after COVID-19 vaccination. J is TRBJ2-1 and V is TRBV2; perhaps TRBD2 as D (5 bases). This CDR3 reads CASLRAGPGNEQFF. The CDR3 DNA reads as TGTGCCAGCCTTAGGGCTGGGCCGGGAAATGAGCAGTTCTTC.